The 15 T cell receptor beta chains presented below share a single source sample, sequenced in a study of T cell clonality in common variable immunodeficiency. This table comes from immunoSEQ multiplex PCR, and its TCRdb copy is limited to in-frame clones, with some not included. Altogether 50,000 to 65,000 clones were found in the sample, and no singletons occur. Sequencing was done on a sample of peripheral blood mononuclear cells. These receptors were obtained from a person aged 18 to 75 in good health.

There are many counts of this clone. Incomplete CDR3 DNA: TGCGCCAGCAGCCAAGACGGGACAACAGGAAACATT. Translating gives CASSQDGTTGNI. The complete CDR3 sequence is CASSQDGTTGNIQYF. The J gene is TRBJ2-4, the V gene TRBV4-1; the D gene is possibly TRBD1 (6 bases). The CDR3 end falls 3 residues outside the read, so it is completed with the germline J gene. CDR1 and CDR2 (germline): MGHRA, YSYEKL. Trimming removed 0 bases from V and 6 bases from J, with 12 bases in between. CDR3 length: 15 residues.

This clone was seen at least ten times. Partial CDR3 DNA: TGTGCCGCGGCGAGTTATGGGAATGAG. This gives the protein CAAASYGNE. The full CDR3 protein reads CAAASYGNEQFF. The chain is built from TRBV10-3 and TRBJ2-1, with D unresolved. The read ends 3 residues before the CDR3 terminus; that terminus is restored from the germline J gene. CDR1 is ENHRY and CDR2 is SYGVKD in the germline V gene. There are 12 residues in the CDR3. V shed 11 bases and J shed 7 bases, with 15 bases lying between them.

This clone was picked up many times. The CDR3 is cut off 3 residues early in the read; its end comes from the germline J gene. The rearrangement joins TRBV30 to TRBJ2-5; a weak D match, TRBD2 (7 bases). The germline V gene has CDR1 GTSNPN and CDR2 SVGIG (reference sequence). V was cut by 2 bases and J by 4 bases, with 17 bases left in between. The CDR3 extends over 15 amino acids. CDR3 DNA (partial): TGTGCCTGGAGTTCCTTAGGGGGGGCAGGAGAGACC. Its protein product is CAWSSLGGAGET. The entire CDR3 protein reads CAWSSLGGAGETQYF.

Points on this clone: The read comes to an end 3 residues before the CDR3 does, leaving the germline J gene to fill in the end. This rearrangement joins TRBV7-2 to TRBJ2-7, with a tentative D call TRBD1 (5 bases). CDR1 and CDR2 from the germline V gene are SGHTA and FQGNSA. The V gene lost 4 bases and the J gene lost 0 bases, with 13 bases spanning the gap. CDR3 length equals 15 residues. CDR3 bases read: TGTGCCAGCAGCTCCCCGGACAAGATCTCCTACGAG. Translation: CASSSPDKISYE. The whole CDR3 protein reads CASSSPDKISYEQYF.

This clone was observed at least ten times. The read terminates 3 residues ahead of where the CDR3 ends, so the germline J gene completes it. This sequence joins TRBV2 and TRBJ2-1; TRBD2 aligns across 12 bases. The trim removed 11 bases at V and 8 bases at J, leaving 10 bases unmatched. Germline CDR1 is SNHLY and CDR2 is FYNNEI. The CDR3 has 14 amino acids. The chain's CDR3 is CASGLAGIRDEQFF. CDR3 bases read: TGTGCCTCTGGACTAGCGGGGATCAGGGATGAG.

This clone showed up many times. The CDR3 DNA, read in part, is TGTGCCAGCAGCCAAAGAGCGGGGGCCTACACAGATACG. Translated, it gives CASSQRAGAYTDT. The entire CDR3 sequence reads CASSQRAGAYTDTQYF. The chain carries TRBV14 and TRBJ2-3; 8 bases align to TRBD2. The sequenced fragment ends 3 residues before the CDR3 boundary, so the rest is inferred from the germline J gene. The CDR3 is 16 amino acids. Trimming cost V 2 bases and J 2 bases; bases outside gene matches: 6. Germline-derived CDR1 and CDR2 are SGHDN and FVKESK.

The sample holds many counts of this clone. The read ends 3 residues shy of where the CDR3 ends; the end is completed using the germline J gene. The chain couples TRBV6-1 to TRBJ1-1, with 12 bases fitting TRBD1. From germline, CDR1 is MNHNS and CDR2 SASEGT. CDR3 length: 13 residues. The CDR3 sequence: CASSEGQGASAFF. CDR3 DNA, as far as it was read: TGTGCCAGCAGTGAGGGACAGGGGGCAAGC.

Ten or more counts support this clone. The CDR3 end falls 3 residues outside the read, so it is completed with the germline J gene. V and J are TRBV10-3 and TRBJ2-3, with 9 nucleotides matching TRBD2. Germline CDR1 and CDR2: ENHRY and SYGVKD. With 9 bases clipped from V and 0 bases from J, the junction kept 1 base outside the gene matches. The CDR3 totals 13 residues. CDR3 amino acids: CAIGLASTDTQYF. The covered CDR3 bases are TGTGCCATTGGACTAGCGAGCACAGATACG.

This clone was seen repeatedly, ten times or more. The read comes to an end 3 residues before the CDR3 does, leaving the germline J gene to fill in the end. The V call is TRBV19, the J call TRBJ2-3, with 12 bases matching TRBD2. The CDR3 has 16 amino acids. CDR1 is LNHDA, CDR2 SQIVND, per germline (reference sequence). J gave up 2 bases and V 5 bases, and 5 bases lay outside the gene matches. CDR3 bases read: TGTGCCAGTAGTCCTCTAGCGGGGGGGTACACAGATACG. Protein sequence: CASSPLAGGYTDT. The whole CDR3 region reads CASSPLAGGYTDTQYF.

A word on this clone: Read coverage stops 3 residues before the CDR3 terminus; the germline J gene supplies the remainder. The chain uses TRBV5-1 and TRBJ2-3, with 9 nucleotides matching TRBD1. The CDR3 runs to 15 residues. The V gene's germline CDR1 is SGHRS and CDR2 YFSETQ. Unmatched junction bases numbered 5, after V lost 5 bases and J lost 1 base. The sequenced part of the CDR3 DNA is TGCGCCAGCAGAGACCGGGACAGGGGCACAGATACG. It is translated as CASRDRDRGTDT. The CDR3 in its entirety is CASRDRDRGTDTQYF.

This clone was observed at least ten times. This CDR3 is CSVATGQGDSPLHF. The sequenced CDR3 bases are TGCAGCGTTGCGACGGGACAGGGAGACTCACCC. The V call is TRBV29-1, the J call TRBJ1-6; 9 bases are shared with TRBD1. The read is 3 residues too short to cover the CDR3 end, so that end is filled in from the germline J gene. Trimming at V came to 4 bases and at J to 10 bases, leaving 8 bases not matched to a gene. The CDR3 has 14 amino acids. Per the germline V gene, CDR1 is SQVTM and CDR2 is ANQGSEA.

This clone was observed many times. The read gets to within 3 residues of the CDR3 end, and the germline J gene fills in the rest. The rearrangement joins TRBV12-3 or TRBV12-4 to TRBJ2-7, with 7 bases matching TRBD2. J lost 4 bases, V lost 6 bases, and 9 bases had no gene match. The CDR3 consists of 14 residues. The CDR3 DNA, read in part, is TGTGCCAGCAGCTTGAATAGCGGGCCATACGAG. This sequence encodes CASSLNSGPYE. The full CDR3 protein reads CASSLNSGPYEQYF.

The sample holds a few counts of this clone. This likely traces to a read error, being one base from a far larger clone. The CDR3 goes on 3 residues after the read ends, and that part is filled in from the germline J gene. The chain carries TRBV7-9 and TRBJ1-1; 7 bases map to TRBD1. The CDR3 is made up of 12 amino acids. Germline V lookup: CDR1 SEHNR, CDR2 FQNEAQ (reference sequence). Trimming cost V 9 bases and J 5 bases; bases outside gene matches: 6. The part of the CDR3 DNA that was read is TGTGCCAGTCTACAGGGGAATACTGAA. Its protein product is CASLQGNTE. The CDR3 in full is CASLQGNTEAFF.

Ten or more counts support this clone. The read finishes 3 residues shy of the CDR3 end, and the germline J gene is used to complete it. This rearrangement joins TRBV4-1 to TRBJ1-1; D is perhaps TRBD1 (5 bases). V gave up 0 bases and J gave up 3 bases, with 11 bases separating them. The CDR3 extends over 15 amino acids. Germline CDR1 reads MGHRA; CDR2 reads YSYEKL. The DNA read from the CDR3 is TGCGCCAGCAGCCAAGACTCTGGGGCGTACACTGAA. Protein product: CASSQDSGAYTE. The CDR3 reads in full as CASSQDSGAYTEAFF.

This clone was seen repeatedly, ten times or more. Coverage ceases 3 residues before the CDR3 finishes, and the germline J gene fills in the end. The J gene is TRBJ2-3, the V gene TRBV20-1, with D perhaps matching TRBD2 (6 bases). V gave up 5 bases and J gave up 4 bases, with 16 bases separating them. The CDR3 totals 14 residues. Per the germline V gene, CDR1 is DFQATT and CDR2 is SNEGSKA (reference sequence). The DNA read from the CDR3 is TGCAGTGCTTCGGTCGGGACTGGCGCAGATACG. Translated: CSASVGTGADT. The entire CDR3 protein reads CSASVGTGADTQYF.